This T cell receptor beta chain was sequenced for a study of control samples from healthy donors and cancer patients (TCRdb year 2020). Here V drops 6 bases and J drops 3 bases, and the junction holds 5 bases not matched to any gene. Spanning cysteine to phenylalanine, the CDR3 consists of 15 amino acids. Only the CDR3 region is kept as DNA, spanning 45 bases read in frame from base 1. As encoded in the germline V gene (reference sequence), CDR1 is SEHNR while CDR2 is FQNEAQ. Libraries were built with the immunoSEQ multiplex PCR assay. Imported from immuneACCESS, the table was reduced by TCRdb to in-frame sequences with V and J called. These copies leave out some clones; in studies compared against another copy, an unresolved V gene accounts for under half, and the cause of the remainder is not known. Here the sample has 90,000 to 110,000 clones; under 90% occur a single time. The top ten clones comprise about 12% of the sample.

As for this clone: Its antigen is not yet known. Base qualities are missing; no much larger clone stands one base away.

The V and J genes are TRBV7-9 and TRBJ2-1, and TRBD2 aligns with 10 junction nucleotides. The receptor comes from a woman in her 50s in good health. Sequencing was done on a sample of blood. This receptor has the CDR3 CASSLSGGFYNEQFF. The sequence in DNA is TGTGCCAGCAGTCTTAGCGGGGGGTTCTACAATGAGCAGTTCTTC. The reference TRBV7-9 and TRBJ2-1 proteins fill in what lies around the CDR3, so the full variable domain reads DTGVSQNPRHKITKRGQNVTFRCDPISEHNRLYWYRQTLGQGPEFLTYFQNEAQLEKSRLLSDRFSAERPKGSFSTLEIQRTEQGDSAMYLCASSLSGGFYNEQFFGPGTRLTVL.